A single sample gave rise to the 3 T cell receptor beta chains below, sequenced in a study of blood T cell repertoires in COVID-19. Repertoires were generated with immunoSEQ multiplex PCR, while TCRdb's copy carries only in-frame clones and drops some. The sample records around 130,000 clones, about four fifths being singletons. Sequencing was performed on PBMCs or T cells enriched from blood (not recorded which). These receptors all come from a woman between 18 and 29 years old who had been exposed to COVID-19.

The rearrangement uses TRBV2 and TRBJ1-1, with 9 positions matching TRBD1. Trimming cost V 6 bases and J 1 base; bases outside gene matches: 0. Germline CDR1 is SNHLY and CDR2 is FYNNEI. This CDR3 is built from 13 residues. CDR3 sequence (DNA): TGTGCCAGCAGGGACAGGGGGAACACTGAAGCTTTCTTT. Translation gives CASRDRGNTEAFF.

This chain joins TRBV7-6 and TRBJ1-1; a possible D gene is TRBD1 (5 bases). V was shortened by 5 bases and J by 3 bases, with 13 bases between the two germline ends. This CDR3 has 14 amino acids. Germline CDR1 is SGHVS and CDR2 is FNYEAQ. This chain's CDR3 is CASSAVAGDTEAFF. The CDR3 DNA follows: TGTGCCAGCAGCGCCGTCGCGGGGGACACTGAAGCTTTCTTT.

This rearrangement joins TRBV3-1 (or the pseudogene TRBV3-2) to TRBJ2-7, with a tentative D call TRBD1 (6 bases). Germline V gene data show CDR1 as LGHDT and CDR2 as YNNKEL (reference sequence). V was shortened by 4 bases and J by 4 bases, with 17 bases between the two germline ends. This CDR3 contains 15 residues. The CDR3 loop reads CASSPQGNRMYEQYF. CDR3 coding DNA: TGTGCCAGCAGCCCACAGGGTAATAGGATGTACGAGCAGTACTTC.